The T cell receptor beta chain under discussion was sequenced for a study of CD8+ T cells in alopecia areata. Whole-study context: The investigators scored severity in treated patients by the percentage of affected scalp area.

This clone was seen a handful of times. Antigen unknown. Treatment: oral pan-JAK inhibitor, 5-10 mg twice daily. Peripheral blood and lesional scalp punch biopsies were taken from alopecia areata patients. Extracted RNA was reverse transcribed, and the resulting cDNA served as sequencing template. The data were produced by immunoSEQ multiplex PCR, yet TCRdb's version contains in-frame clones alone and is incomplete. The sample records nearly 200,000 clones, 58% being singletons. Regarding the study as a whole: Tofacitinib delivered significant drops in scalp clonality and in expanded CD8+ clones among the top 100. In patients, TCRs were shared less clearly than in mice, and HLA may possibly be involved.

After removal of 4 bases from V and 8 bases from J, the junction contained 7 bases not matched to a gene. Germline CDR1 is SGHDT and CDR2 is YYEEEE. The CDR3 covers 13 residues. Sequencing was performed on CD4+ T cells sorted from blood, taken at week 24, from a patient treated with tofacitinib. This receptor was taken from a human donor with alopecia areata. V and J are TRBV5-6 and TRBJ1-2, with TRBD1 matching 8 bases. CDR3 coding DNA: TGTGCCAGCAGCCGAGGGACAGGATGGGGCTACACCTTC. This gives the protein CASSRGTGWGYTF.